This TCR beta chain was sequenced for a study of cytomegalovirus exposure and HLA in healthy donors. Study-level results: It was about 150 TCR beta chains that were listed as cytomegalovirus-associated. The study found most TCR sequences rare, yet found some public TCRs in many donors.

The PCR had 60 Vbeta and 13 Jbeta primers. Sequencing used immunoSEQ multiplex PCR; TCRdb keeps in-frame clones, though not all of them. The sample lists over 200,000 clones; approximately 87% were seen once. Looked up from germline, CDR1 is KGHSH and CDR2 is LQKENI. V was clipped by 4 bases and J by 2 bases, with 12 bases between them. The CDR3 sequence is 14 residues long. A note on this clone: The target antigen is unknown.

The receptor was isolated from a human donor in good health. The chain carries TRBV18 and TRBJ2-7; weak D call: TRBD2 (6 bases). Input material: PBMCs. CDR3 sequence: CASSRTGRTYEQYF. CDR3 sequence (DNA): TGTGCCAGCTCACGGACCGGGAGAACCTACGAGCAGTACTTC.